The rows below give T cell receptor beta chains drawn from one sample of a study of blood T cells in healthy people across ages. MiXCR, applied by TCRdb to the 5' RACE reads, yields one record per CDR3 protein. The sample has over 1,500,000 distinct CDR3 sequences; about 50% are singletons. Source material: blood. These receptors all come from a woman in her thirties or forties in good health. CDR3s include the opening cysteine and the closing phenylalanine or tryptophan. A D gene is named only where the DNA matches it firmly. The listing skips clone size in some rows; elsewhere it reads once, few, many or a size class.

d_call	v_call	cdr3_length	clone_size	j_call	cdr3_nt	cdr3_aa
.	TRBV5-1	16	few	TRBJ1-1	TGCGCCAGCAGCTTGGGAGGGGTCCAGACAGATCCTGAAGCTTTCTTT	CASSLGGVQTDPEAFF
.	TRBV4-1	15	.	TRBJ2-7	TGCGCCAGCAGCCCTAAAACGGGACCCCTAGGCGAGCAGTACTTC	CASSPKTGPLGEQYF
TRBD2	TRBV7-2	16	.	TRBJ2-1	TGTGCCAGCAGCCCCCCGGGACTAGCGGGGGAGGGTGAGCAGTTCTTC	CASSPPGLAGEGEQFF
.	TRBV6-5	15	.	TRBJ2-3	TGTGCCAGCAGACTAGACGAGCCGAGCACAGATACGCAGTATTTT	CASRLDEPSTDTQYF
TRBD2	TRBV5-4	16	.	TRBJ2-3	TGTGCCAGCAGCTGGGGACTAGCGGTGAGCACAGATACGCAGTATTTT	CASSWGLAVSTDTQYF
.	TRBV28	14	.	TRBJ2-5	TGTGCCAGCAGTCTCAGGGGAAGAGGGAAGACCCAGTACTTC	CASSLRGRGKTQYF
.	TRBV7-2	16	few	TRBJ2-3	TGTGCCAGCAAATATCGGGTGGTTGGACCCGCAGATACGCAGTATTTT	CASKYRVVGPADTQYF
.	TRBV20-1	17	few	TRBJ2-4	TGCAGTGCTAGAGACCACTTCCGGGACACCAGAAAAAACATTCAGTACTTC	CSARDHFRDTRKNIQYF
.	TRBV5-1	14	.	TRBJ1-2	TGCGCCAGCAGCGTGGAACGGCAGGGCTATGGCTACACCTTC	CASSVERQGYGYTF
.	TRBV13	15	few	TRBJ1-2	TGTGCCAGCAGCTTAGCCGCCGGAGCTAACTATGGCTACACCTTC	CASSLAAGANYGYTF
.	TRBV27	13	.	TRBJ2-1	TGTGCCAGCAATGACTATAGTTCCAATGAGCAGTTCTTC	CASNDYSSNEQFF